This T cell receptor (beta chain) was recorded in a study of cytomegalovirus exposure and HLA in healthy donors. Study outcomes and limitations: HLA restriction was apparent for most CMV-associated TCR beta chains in a later analysis. What was likely a sequencing artifact was a cluster of highly shared sequence variants.

Donors consisted of healthy bone marrow donors. This clone was seen a handful of times. Its antigen is undetermined. PCR primers comprised 60 Vbeta and 13 Jbeta primers. Sequencing was performed with immunoSEQ multiplex PCR; in TCRdb, only in-frame clones are kept and a portion is missing. This repertoire shows tens of thousands of clones, 60% to 85% found once; its top ten account for approximately 1.5%. The CDR3 totals 13 residues. Trimming took 6 bases from V and 5 from J, leaving 13 bases between them. CDR1 is MNHNY and CDR2 is SVGAGI in the germline V gene (reference sequence). The TCR was taken from a man in his forties in good health and CMV-seronegative. Sequencing was done on a sample of PBMCs. The rearrangement links TRBV6-6 to TRBJ1-1, with a tentative D call TRBD1 (6 bases). The CDR3 DNA reads TGTGCCAGCAGCCCACAGGGAGATACTGAAGCTTTCTTT. Amino acid sequence: CASSPQGDTEAFF.